Listed below are T cell receptor beta chains from one sample, sequenced in a study of blood T cell repertoires in COVID-19. Clones were sequenced by immunoSEQ multiplex PCR, and TCRdb holds only the in-frame ones, with some missing. The table lists more than 350,000 clones, around nine tenths of them singletons. What was sequenced was PBMCs or T cells enriched from blood (not recorded which). These receptor sequences come from a woman in her fifties or sixties who had recovered from COVID-19. Each CDR3 is given with its conserved first and last residue. The D gene is left open where the match is weak. The size entry is marked missing in some rows and otherwise reads once, few, many or a size class.

TRBJ2-1	TRBV4-1	-	-	TGCGCCAGCAGCCCTCCAAGCCGGTGGCTGGAGGAGGTTATCCCCCACAATGAGCAGTTCTTC	CASSPPSRWLEEVIPHNEQFF
TRBJ1-1	TRBV3-1/TRBV3-2	-	-	TGTGCCAGCAGCCCTTCGGACAGAAACACTGAAGCTTTCTTT	CASSPSDRNTEAFF
TRBJ2-3	TRBV10-1	-	TRBD2	TGCGCCAGCAGCGACCCCCAAGGACTAGCGGGAATCACAGATACGCAGTATTTT	CASSDPQGLAGITDTQYF
TRBJ2-3	TRBV7-2	few	-	TGTGCCAGCAGCCCGGGGGGCAGCACAGATACGCAGTATTTT	CASSPGGSTDTQYF
TRBJ1-1	TRBV29-1	-	-	TGCAGCGTTAAGAGACAAACCAACACTGAAGCTTTCTTT	CSVKRQTNTEAFF
TRBJ1-2	TRBV16	-	-	TGTGCCAGCAGCCATAAGACTGGGGGCTTCTATGGCTACACCTTC	CASSHKTGGFYGYTF
TRBJ2-7	TRBV13	-	-	TGTGCCAGCAGCTTAGGAAGAGGACTTTACGAGCAGTACTTC	CASSLGRGLYEQYF
TRBJ1-2	TRBV30	-	TRBD1	TGTGCCTGGATCTTCAGGGGGCAGTTCCGAAGTGACTATGGCTACACCTTC	CAWIFRGQFRSDYGYTF
TRBJ1-1	TRBV29-1	once	TRBD1	TGCAGCGTGAGACAGGGGGCGAACACTGAAGCTTTCTTT	CSVRQGANTEAFF
TRBJ2-3	TRBV7-2	-	-	TGTGCCAGCAGCTTAGGGACGGGGGGCTGGACAGATACGCAGTATTTT	CASSLGTGGWTDTQYF
TRBJ1-1	TRBV13	-	-	TGTGCCAGCAGCTTAGGCCGCCGGGGGTCGGGCACTGAAGCTTTCTTT	CASSLGRRGSGTEAFF
TRBJ1-2	TRBV6-5	-	-	TGTGCCAGCAGTTCGGTCTCTTATGGCTACACCTTC	CASSSVSYGYTF
TRBJ1-1	TRBV20-1	-	TRBD1	TGCAGTGCTAGGGAGACAGGGACGCCTTTCTTT	CSARETGTPFF
TRBJ1-5	TRBV5-8	-	TRBD1	TGTGCCAGCAGCGCAAGGACAGGGCTAGGGCAGCCCCAGCATTTT	CASSARTGLGQPQHF
TRBJ2-7	TRBV10-3	-	TRBD1	TGTGCCATCAGTGCGGTGGGACAGAGAAACTACGAGCAGTACTTC	CAISAVGQRNYEQYF
TRBJ1-4	TRBV5-1	-	TRBD1	TGCGCCAGCAGCTTCCGGGACAGGGGTGAAAAACTGTTTTTT	CASSFRDRGEKLFF
TRBJ1-1	TRBV6-2/TRBV6-3	once	TRBD1	TGTGCCAGCAGTTCCCCGACAGGGGGCGGTTTCTTT	CASSSPTGGGFF
TRBJ2-7	TRBV23-1	-	-	TGCGCCAGCAGTCAATCGGGCAGCTCCTACGAGCAGTACTTC	CASSQSGSSYEQYF
TRBJ1-2	TRBV7-2	-	TRBD1	TGTGCCAGCAGCCCCGGGACAGGTACCCCCTATGGCTACACCTTC	CASSPGTGTPYGYTF
TRBJ1-1	TRBV5-1	-	-	TGCGCCAGCAGCTTGGTCGCCAGGGAATCGACTGAAGCTTTCTTT	CASSLVARESTEAFF
TRBJ1-5	TRBV19	-	TRBD1	TGTGCCAGTAGGGGTGACACGCAACCTACAGGGGATCAGCCCCAGCATTTT	CASRGDTQPTGDQPQHF
TRBJ1-4	TRBV25-1	few	-	TGTGCCAGCAGTGGACAGAGAGTCAATGAAAAACTGTTTTTT	CASSGQRVNEKLFF
TRBJ1-1	TRBV19	once	-	TGTGCCAGTAGTTCCGACGGAGGAAGGACTGAAGCTTTCTTT	CASSSDGGRTEAFF
TRBJ1-3	TRBV5-4	-	-	TGTGCCAGCAGCTCAAATATCGGGGTCTCTGGAAACACCATATATTTT	CASSSNIGVSGNTIYF
TRBJ1-2	TRBV28	-	TRBD1	TGTGCCAGCAGTGTAAAAGACAGGGGATCCTACACCTTC	CASSVKDRGSYTF
TRBJ1-2	TRBV2	-	-	TGTGCCAGCAGTGCGGGAGGGTTTGGCTACACCTTC	CASSAGGFGYTF
TRBJ2-2	TRBV30	-	TRBD2	TGTGCCTGGAGTGGGGCTAGCGGGCACACCGGGGAGCTGTTTTTT	CAWSGASGHTGELFF
TRBJ2-1	TRBV9	many	-	TGTGCCAGCAGCGTCAGTTACAATGAGCAGTTCTTC	CASSVSYNEQFF
TRBJ1-5	TRBV9	-	-	TGTGCCAGCAGCGTAGCCCCTAAGCCCCAGCATTTT	CASSVAPKPQHF
TRBJ1-6	TRBV30	once	TRBD1	TGTGCCTGGAGTCGGACAGGGGGTTCACCCCTCCACTTT	CAWSRTGGSPLHF
TRBJ2-1	TRBV27	-	TRBD1	TGTGCCAGCAGTTTAGACCCCCCAGGGGGTCCCTACAATGAGCAGTTCTTC	CASSLDPPGGPYNEQFF
TRBJ1-1	TRBV5-1	-	TRBD1	TGCGCCAGCAGCCCTCGACAGGGTGGGACTGAAGCTTTCTTT	CASSPRQGGTEAFF
TRBJ1-2	TRBV3-1/TRBV3-2	-	-	TGTGCCAGCAGCCAAGGGGGCAGGGCGCTCCCCTTCGGCTATGGCTACACCTTC	CASSQGGRALPFGYGYTF
TRBJ1-4	TRBV2	few	-	TGTGCCAGCAGCCCATACAGGGTGGAGAAGGAAAAACTGTTTTTT	CASSPYRVEKEKLFF
TRBJ1-2	TRBV5-1	once	TRBD1	TGCGCCAGCAGCCTCGGGACAGGGCAGGGAAGGGACTATGGCTACACCTTC	CASSLGTGQGRDYGYTF
TRBJ1-1	TRBV7-8	few	TRBD1	TGTGCCAGCAGCTTAGTGGCCCCCTCAGGGGGTTTCGCTGAAGCTTTCTTT	CASSLVAPSGGFAEAFF
TRBJ2-4	TRBV7-9	-	TRBD2	TGTGCCAGCAGTCCCCGACTAGCGGCCAAAAACATTCAGTACTTC	CASSPRLAAKNIQYF
TRBJ1-2	TRBV12-3/TRBV12-4	-	-	TGTGCCAGCAGTTTGGAGGGATACTATGGCTACACCTTC	CASSLEGYYGYTF
TRBJ1-5	TRBV2	-	-	TGTGCCAGCAGTGGATCTCCTCGGGACATCTACAATCAGCCCCAGCATTTT	CASSGSPRDIYNQPQHF
TRBJ2-2	TRBV3-1/TRBV3-2	-	-	TGTGCCAGCCGAACCACAGGGTTAACGGGCGCCGGGGAGCTGTTTTTT	CASRTTGLTGAGELFF
TRBJ2-6	TRBV5-4	-	TRBD2	TGTGCCAGCAGTCCGGGAGGGGCCTTGTCGGCCAACGTCCTGACTTTC	CASSPGGALSANVLTF
TRBJ1-2	TRBV5-1	-	-	TGCGCCAGCAGCTTGGAATTCGGACAGTGGAATGGCTACACCTTC	CASSLEFGQWNGYTF
TRBJ2-2	TRBV7-9	-	-	TGTGCCAGCGCGGGCACCGGGGAGCTGTTTTTT	CASAGTGELFF
TRBJ1-1	TRBV5-1	-	-	TGCGCCAGCAGCAGGCGACAGGATCCGAACACTGAAGCTTTCTTT	CASSRRQDPNTEAFF
TRBJ2-3	TRBV28	-	TRBD2	TGTGCCAGCAATGACCCTGCGGGGGGTAGTGGAGATACGCAGTATTTT	CASNDPAGGSGDTQYF
TRBJ1-2	TRBV5-6	-	-	TGTGCCAGCAGCTTCCTTGGGCAGATCTATGGCTACACCTTC	CASSFLGQIYGYTF
TRBJ1-4	TRBV6-1	-	-	TGTGCCAGCAGTGATTGGGCAGTTAATGAAAAACTGTTTTTT	CASSDWAVNEKLFF
TRBJ1-1	TRBV4-1	-	-	TGCGCCAGCAGCCAAGATGGCAGGGGAGCTGAAGCTTTCTTT	CASSQDGRGAEAFF
TRBJ1-2	TRBV19	-	TRBD1	TGTGCCAGTAGTCGGGACAGGGGCGCCTATGGCTACACCTTC	CASSRDRGAYGYTF
TRBJ2-2	TRBV5-1	-	TRBD1	TGCGCCAGCAGACAGGGGTTCACCGGGGAGCTGTTTTTT	CASRQGFTGELFF
TRBJ1-1	TRBV6-5	-	-	TGTGCCAGCAGGGACACCCGTTTCGTGGCTTTCTTT	CASRDTRFVAFF
TRBJ2-1	TRBV28	-	-	TGTGCCAGCAGTTTGAGAAGTTTCAGGGGTGAGAATGAGCAGTTCTTC	CASSLRSFRGENEQFF
TRBJ1-2	TRBV27	-	TRBD1	TGTGCCAGCAGTTTAACGCGACAGGGGCTCTATGGCTACACCTTC	CASSLTRQGLYGYTF
TRBJ1-2	TRBV9	-	TRBD1	TGTGCCAGCACCCCAGGGGGCGGGAACTATGGCTACACCTTC	CASTPGGGNYGYTF
TRBJ1-5	TRBV6-1	-	TRBD1	TGTGCCAGCAGCGAACCGATTTTTCAGGGGGCGAATCAGCCCCAGCATTTT	CASSEPIFQGANQPQHF
TRBJ1-3	TRBV7-2	-	-	TGTGCCAGCAGCTTAGCGGACGGCAGGGTAGGAAACACCATATATTTT	CASSLADGRVGNTIYF
TRBJ1-2	TRBV5-6	-	TRBD1	TGTGCCAGCAGCCAGACAGGGTATGTCGGCTACACCTTC	CASSQTGYVGYTF
TRBJ1-2	TRBV28	-	-	TGTGCCAGCAGTTTCGGGCCGGGGGGCTATGGCTACACCTTC	CASSFGPGGYGYTF